Listed here are 29 T cell receptor beta chains from one sample, sequenced in a study of PD-L1 blockade in urothelial cancer (dated by TCRdb to about 2017). Library preparation employed the immunoSEQ multiplex PCR assay. Sourced from immuneACCESS, this table was stored by TCRdb with only in-frame sequences that have V and J called. A share of the clones is absent; for the studies checked, an unresolved V gene accounts for under half, and the remainder has no known explanation. The sample yields under 1,500 clones; around 35% were counted once. The leading ten clones occupy roughly 8% of the sample. The sample's time point, from its label and the paper: pretreatment tumor sample. Source: tumor tissue, taken before atezolizumab (anti-PD-L1) treatment. The receptors stem from a man aged 60 to 75 with urothelial cancer.

The table lists this clone with a few counts. The CDR3 DNA sequence: TGTGCCAGCAACCCCGTTTTCGGGGGAGGCACTGAAGCTTTCTTT. It specifies CASNPVFGGGTEAFF. The chain has TRBV6-8 and TRBJ1-1, with D possibly TRBD1 on 5 matching bases. Germline V gene data show CDR1 as MNHGY and CDR2 as SAAAGT. This CDR3 spans 15 amino acids. Between the trimmed V and J ends, which lost 7 bases and 4 bases, there was a span of 19 bases.

CDR3 nucleotide sequence: TGTGCCAGTAGTATTAGTGCCGAGCAGTACTTC. As protein: CASSISAEQYF. The V and J genes are TRBV19 and TRBJ2-7; the D is unclear. The CDR3 is 11 amino acids. V lost 3 bases, J lost 6 bases, and 6 bases lay in between. CDR1 and CDR2 from the germline V gene are LNHDA and SQIVND (reference sequence).

By frequency in the sample, this clone is medium-sized. The CDR3 reads CASSAQGATYQPQHF. The CDR3 DNA follows: TGTGCCAGCAGCGCGCAGGGGGCAACCTATCAGCCCCAGCATTTT. V gene TRBV9 combines with J gene TRBJ1-5; 8 positions match TRBD1. Per the germline V gene, CDR1 is SGDLS and CDR2 is YYNGEE. The CDR3 consists of 15 residues. The ends lost 3 bases at V and 5 bases at J; junction bases unmatched: 7.

The chain is built from TRBV1 and TRBJ2-1. TRBV1 is labeled a pseudogene. CDR3 length equals 12 residues. CDR3 sequence reads: CASSQENNEQFF. CDR3 in DNA: TGCGCCAGCAGCCAAGAGAACAATGAGCAGTTCTTC.

The J gene is TRBJ1-1, the V gene TRBV19, with D hard to call. This CDR3 is built from 11 residues. Per the germline V gene, CDR1 is LNHDA and CDR2 is SQIVND (reference sequence). Trimming cost V 9 bases and J 4 bases, with 9 bases left between them. The CDR3, as DNA: TGTGCCAGCTGTCGAGGCACTGAAGCTTTCTTT. Protein: CASCRGTEAFF.

This clone is a singleton in its sample. J is TRBJ1-2 and V is TRBV29-1; a possible D gene is TRBD1 (5 bases). CDR1 and CDR2 (germline): SQVTM, ANQGSEA. The CDR3 totals 12 residues. Trimming stripped 5 bases from V and 3 bases from J, with 10 bases between. In DNA form, the CDR3 reads TGCAGCGTTTGGGGAGGGGACTATGGCTACACCTTC. This translates into CSVWGGDYGYTF.

This sequence joins TRBV12-5 and TRBJ1-1, with D possibly matching TRBD1 (6 bases). The CDR3 loop spans 17 amino acids. Trimming took off 0 bases at V and 6 bases at J, with 20 bases between the two ends. Germline V gives CDR1 LGHNT, CDR2 FRNRAP. Here the CDR3 DNA reads TGTGCTAGTGGTTTGGTCATCGGGGGCGGGGGCGCCCCTGAAGCTTTCTTT. It specifies CASGLVIGGGGAPEAFF. Combining the CDR3 with reference TRBV12-5 and TRBJ1-1 gives the whole variable domain DARVTQTPRHKVTEMGQEVTMRCQPILGHNTVFWYRQTMMQGLELLAYFRNRAPLDDSGMPKDRFSAEMPDATLATLKIQPSEPRDSAVYFCASGLVIGGGGAPEAFFGQGTRLTVV.

The rearrangement uses TRBV2 and TRBJ2-5; D is perhaps TRBD2 (6 bases). V was shortened by 3 bases and J by 5 bases, with 10 bases between the two germline ends. The CDR3 has 13 amino acids. In germline, CDR1 is SNHLY, CDR2 FYNNEI. The CDR3 DNA follows: TGTGCCAGCAGTGACGGGGGTTCGGAGACCCAGTACTTC. Protein: CASSDGGSETQYF.

The gene calls are TRBV18 and TRBJ1-4; weak D call: TRBD1 (5 bases). There are 14 residues in the CDR3. From germline, CDR1 is KGHSH and CDR2 LQKENI. Trimming pared 8 bases from V and 6 bases from J, leaving 16 bases between. This CDR3 reads CASADSSGDEKLFF. For the CDR3, the DNA is TGTGCCAGCGCGGACTCATCGGGGGATGAAAAACTGTTTTTT.

This clone was recorded a few times. V is TRBV6-1 and J is TRBJ2-5; perhaps TRBD1 as D (6 bases). Germline V CDR1 and CDR2: MNHNS, SASEGT. V gave up 0 bases and J gave up 2 bases, with 10 bases separating them. The CDR3 is 15 amino acids. CDR3 sequence (DNA): TGTGCCAGCAGTGAAGCATTAGGACAGCAAGAGACCCAGTACTTC. It codes for CASSEALGQQETQYF.

The rearrangement uses TRBV30 and TRBJ1-3; D perhaps matches TRBD1 (5 bases). Trimming pared 2 bases from V and 2 bases from J, leaving 10 bases between. The V gene's germline CDR1 is GTSNPN and CDR2 SVGIG (reference sequence). The length of the CDR3 is 14 residues. The CDR3: CAWSSGGTGNTIYF. The CDR3 DNA sequence: TGTGCCTGGAGTTCCGGGGGTACTGGAAACACCATATATTTT.

This clone was seen a few times. This sequence joins TRBV30 and TRBJ2-1; D not certain. CDR1 and CDR2 (germline): GTSNPN, SVGIG (reference sequence). Trimming pared 0 bases from V and 2 bases from J, leaving 5 bases between. The CDR3 has 13 residues. The CDR3 nucleotides are TGTGCCTGGAGTGTCGGTACCTACAATGAGCAGTTCTTC. Translated, it gives CAWSVGTYNEQFF.

This clone occurred a few times. The rearrangement uses TRBV6-8 and TRBJ2-3; D is perhaps TRBD1 or TRBD2 (5 bases each). Germline CDR1 reads MNHGY; CDR2 reads SAAAGT. The CDR3 has 16 residues. V was clipped by 5 bases and J by 0 bases, with 15 bases between them. The CDR3 nucleotides are TGTGCCAGCAGTGCCAGACCGTGGGACAGCACAGATACGCAGTATTTT. Encoded protein: CASSARPWDSTDTQYF.

The V call is TRBV19, the J call TRBJ2-7, with D perhaps being TRBD1 or TRBD2 (5 bases each). Germline assignment: CDR1 LNHDA and CDR2 SQIVND (reference sequence). The CDR3 runs to 14 residues. V was trimmed by 6 bases and J by 5 bases, leaving 17 bases between them. The CDR3 region has the DNA TGTGCCAGTAGAGTTGGGGGAAAAGCTAACGAGCAGTACTTC. It encodes CASRVGGKANEQYF. The variable domain in full, with the rest retrieved from reference TRBV19 and TRBJ2-7, is DGGITQSPKYLFRKEGQNVTLSCEQNLNHDAMYWYRQDPGQGLRLIYYSQIVNDFQKGDIAEGYSVSREKKESFPLTVTSAQKNPTAFYLCASRVGGKANEQYFGPGTRLTVT.

By proportion, this clone is medium-sized. The chain is built from TRBV6-8 and TRBJ1-1; D remains unclear. V was pared by 5 bases and J by 0 bases, with 10 bases between. The CDR3 is 14 residues long. Looked up from germline, CDR1 is MNHGY and CDR2 is SAAAGT. The CDR3 nucleotides read TGTGCCAGCAGTATAGGCGGAATGAACACTGAAGCTTTCTTT. It specifies CASSIGGMNTEAFF.

The V gene is TRBV25-1, the J gene TRBJ2-5; D gene ambiguous. V lost 6 bases, J lost 1 base, and 6 bases lay in between. This CDR3 is built from 12 residues. Germline assignment: CDR1 MGHDK and CDR2 SYGVNS. The DNA of the CDR3 is TGTGCCAGCAGAGATGGCCAAGAGACCCAGTACTTC. Translation gives CASRDGQETQYF.

The chain couples TRBV28 to TRBJ1-3; D is undetermined. Trimming left V 6 bases short and J 0 bases short, with 9 bases between. CDR1 and CDR2 (germline): MDHEN, SYDVKM. The CDR3 covers 14 residues. The CDR3 coding sequence is TGTGCCAGCAGCGGGTTTAGCTCTGGAAACACCATATATTTT. It specifies CASSGFSSGNTIYF. The full variable domain, in which reference TRBV28 and TRBJ1-3 provide the parts outside the CDR3, is DVKVTQSSRYLVKRTGEKVFLECVQDMDHENMFWYRQDPGLGLRLIYFSYDVKMKEKGDIPEGYSVSREKKERFSLILESASTNQTSMYLCASSGFSSGNTIYFGEGSWLTVV.

The chain is built from TRBV14 and TRBJ2-2; perhaps TRBD1 as D (6 bases). Germline CDR1 SGHDN, CDR2 FVKESK. V lost 5 bases and J lost 8, with 21 bases in between. This CDR3 is 16 amino acids long. CDR3 bases: TGTGCCAGCAGCTCCCGACAGGAGAGCCGTGTGGGGGAGCTGTTTTTT. It encodes CASSSRQESRVGELFF.

V and J are TRBV19 and TRBJ2-7; D unresolved. The CDR3 has 14 residues. V was cut by 3 bases and J by 0 bases, with 9 bases left in between. Germline V gene lookup returns CDR1 LNHDA and CDR2 SQIVND (reference sequence). CDR3 sequence reads: CASSITDNSYEQYF. The CDR3, as DNA: TGTGCCAGTAGTATCACGGATAACTCCTACGAGCAGTACTTC.

In this sample, this clone turned up a few times. CDR3 loop: CASSDGVDTEAFF. CDR3 nucleotides: TGTGCCAGCAGTGATGGGGTCGACACTGAAGCTTTCTTT. The chain is built from TRBV6-8 and TRBJ1-1; D is undetermined. The V end lost 5 bases, the J end lost 3 bases, and 10 bases lay between the germline ends. Germline V gene sequence: CDR1 MNHGY, CDR2 SAAAGT. The CDR3 sequence is 13 residues long.

This chain uses TRBV15 with TRBJ1-1; no clear D gene. V was cut by 1 base and J by 0 bases, with 15 bases left in between. This CDR3 has 17 residues. Germline V gene data show CDR1 as LNHNV and CDR2 as YYDKDF (reference sequence). The CDR3 sequence: CATSRGARRYMNTEAFF. The DNA of the CDR3 is TGTGCCACCAGCAGAGGTGCCCGCCGGTACATGAACACTGAAGCTTTCTTT.

The chain couples TRBV19 to TRBJ2-7; D may match TRBD1 or TRBD2 (6 bases each). The CDR3 totals 14 residues. V gave up 5 bases and J gave up 3 bases, with 14 bases separating them. Germline CDR1 reads LNHDA; CDR2 reads SQIVND (reference sequence). The CDR3 bases are TGTGCCAGTAGTCGTGGGGGGCTCGACTACGAGCAGTACTTC. This encodes CASSRGGLDYEQYF.

This clone has more than one count but fewer than ten. V and J are TRBV9 and TRBJ2-7, with TRBD1 as a possible D gene (6 bases). The CDR3 extends over 17 amino acids. Germline V CDR1 and CDR2: SGDLS, YYNGEE. V lost 4 bases and J lost 0, with 20 bases in between. The CDR3: CASSPQAAFRGSYEQYF. CDR3 coding DNA: TGTGCCAGCAGCCCCCAGGCTGCTTTCAGGGGCTCCTACGAGCAGTACTTC.

The chain carries TRBV18 and TRBJ2-2; D possibly corresponds to TRBD2 (6 bases). CDR3 size: 15 residues. From germline, CDR1 is KGHSH and CDR2 LQKENI. Deletions cut 0 bases from V and 5 bases from J, with 10 bases between. The CDR3 DNA follows: TGTGCCAGCTCACCACCGCTGGGAGGTACCGGGGAGCTGTTTTTT. This gives the protein CASSPPLGGTGELFF. Drawing the rest from reference TRBV18 and TRBJ2-2, the complete variable domain is NAGVMQNPRHLVRRRGQEARLRCSPMKGHSHVYWYRQLPEEGLKFMVYLQKENIIDESGMPKERFSAEFPKEGPSILRIQQVVRGDSAAYFCASSPPLGGTGELFFGEGSRLTVL.

The chain links TRBV30 to TRBJ1-1; no firm D call. Germline lookup yields CDR1 GTSNPN and CDR2 SVGIG (reference sequence). This CDR3 is 14 amino acids long. Trimming removed 5 bases from V and 0 bases from J, with 13 bases in between. Here the CDR3 reads CAWSPGGLNTEAFF. The CDR3 region has the DNA TGTGCCTGGTCGCCCGGCGGCTTGAACACTGAAGCTTTCTTT.

CDR3 residues: CASSYERSEKLFF. The CDR3 DNA reads TGTGCCAGCAGTTACGAGCGGTCGGAAAAACTGTTTTTT. The chain couples TRBV6-8 to TRBJ1-4; no definite D call. The CDR3 covers 13 residues. Deletions cut 2 bases from V and 8 bases from J, with 9 bases between. Germline loops: CDR1 MNHGY, CDR2 SAAAGT.

In its sample, this clone was seen a few times. The chain uses TRBV6-4 and TRBJ2-3; D possibly corresponds to TRBD1 (6 bases). Deletions cut 7 bases from V and 2 bases from J, with 10 bases between. This CDR3 is built from 13 residues. Germline V gives CDR1 MRHNA, CDR2 SNTAGT. For the CDR3, the DNA is TGTGCCAGCAACAGGGCTAACACAGATACGCAGTATTTT. It is translated as CASNRANTDTQYF.

This rearrangement joins TRBV12-5 to TRBJ2-7, with D unresolved. Germline lookup yields CDR1 LGHNT and CDR2 FRNRAP. The length of the CDR3 is 12 residues. The germline V and J ends were trimmed by 2 bases and 7 bases, with 9 bases remaining between them. This CDR3 reads CASGLPPAEQYF. CDR3 DNA sequence: TGTGCTAGTGGTTTGCCTCCCGCTGAGCAGTACTTC.

This clone is categorized as medium-sized. V and J are TRBV11-3 and TRBJ1-3; no reliable D call. Trimming removed 5 bases at V and 0 bases at J, with 17 bases between. The CDR3 runs to 17 residues. Per germline, CDR1 SGHNT and CDR2 YENEEA. CDR3 coding DNA: TGTGCCAGCAGCCCCACGGGCGGGCCTTACTCTGGAAACACCATATATTTT. It is translated as CASSPTGGPYSGNTIYF.